This TCR beta chain appears in the sequencing data of a study of glioma-infiltrating T cells after dendritic cell vaccination. Study findings and constraints: Only a small number of patients had complete blood and tumor samples. Higher pretreatment TIL content predicted longer progression-free time and survival.

Up to about 2 ug genomic DNA was used for TCRB CDR3 amplification. Data came from immunoSEQ multiplex PCR; TCRdb stores just in-frame clones and leaves some out. This table holds more than 30,000 clones, over 90% found once. Per germline, CDR1 SGHKS and CDR2 YYEKEE (reference sequence). This CDR3 is 16 amino acids long. Trimming cost V 0 bases and J 2 bases, with 13 bases left between them. Note on this clone: Its antigen is unidentified.

This TCR was sampled from a human donor with glioblastoma. V usage is TRBV5-5 and J usage is TRBJ2-3, with D possibly TRBD2 on 6 matching bases. Sequences were derived from blood, sampled before dendritic cell vaccination. The CDR3 sequence is CASSLAGGAITDTQYF. The CDR3 bases are TGTGCCAGCAGCTTGGCCGGCGGGGCTATCACAGATACGCAGTATTTT.